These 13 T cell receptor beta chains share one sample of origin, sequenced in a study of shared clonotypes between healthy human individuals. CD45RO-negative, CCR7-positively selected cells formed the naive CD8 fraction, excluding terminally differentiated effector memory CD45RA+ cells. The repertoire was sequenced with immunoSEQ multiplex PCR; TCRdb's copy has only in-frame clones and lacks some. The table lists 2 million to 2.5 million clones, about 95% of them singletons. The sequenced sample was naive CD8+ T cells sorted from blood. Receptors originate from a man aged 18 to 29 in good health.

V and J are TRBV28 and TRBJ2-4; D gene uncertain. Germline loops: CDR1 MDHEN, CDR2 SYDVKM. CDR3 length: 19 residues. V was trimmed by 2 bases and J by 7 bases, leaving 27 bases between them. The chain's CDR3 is CASSLNLVEVGLERNIQYF. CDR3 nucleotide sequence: TGTGCCAGCAGTTTAAATCTGGTAGAGGTCGGCCTAGAAAGGAACATTCAGTACTTC.

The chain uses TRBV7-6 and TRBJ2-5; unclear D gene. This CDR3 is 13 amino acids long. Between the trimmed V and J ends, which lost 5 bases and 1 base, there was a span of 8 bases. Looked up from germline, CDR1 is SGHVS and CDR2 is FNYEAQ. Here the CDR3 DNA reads TGTGCCAGCAGCCCGGAAGCCCAAGAGACCCAGTACTTC. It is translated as CASSPEAQETQYF.

The CDR3 DNA sequence: TGTGCCAGCTCACCCTACCGGGGACAGGGGAACCACGAGCAGTACTTC. Protein sequence: CASSPYRGQGNHEQYF. The rearrangement joins TRBV18 to TRBJ2-7, with TRBD1 matching over 10 bases. The CDR3 totals 16 residues. Germline CDR1 KGHSH, CDR2 LQKENI. The J segment lost 5 bases and the V segment lost 3 bases, leaving 10 bases of the junction unmatched.

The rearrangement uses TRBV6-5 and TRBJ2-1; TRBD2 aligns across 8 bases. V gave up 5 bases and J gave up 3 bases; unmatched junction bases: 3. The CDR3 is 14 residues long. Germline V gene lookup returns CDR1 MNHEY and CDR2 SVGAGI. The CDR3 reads CASSESGSYNEQFF. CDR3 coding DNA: TGTGCCAGCAGTGAAAGCGGGAGCTACAATGAGCAGTTCTTC.

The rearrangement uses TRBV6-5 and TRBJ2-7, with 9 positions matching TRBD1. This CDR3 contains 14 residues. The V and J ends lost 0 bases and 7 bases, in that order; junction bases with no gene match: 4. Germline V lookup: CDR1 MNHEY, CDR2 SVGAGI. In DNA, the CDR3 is TGTGCCAGCAGTTACTCCGCCGGGACAGGGGAGCAGTACTTC. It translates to CASSYSAGTGEQYF.

The CDR3 DNA reads TGTGCCAGCAGCGTGGCCGCTTCCGGAGAGGGGGGCGGAGGTCACACTGAAGCTTTCTTT. Translated, it gives CASSVAASGEGGGGHTEAFF. The V and J genes are TRBV9 and TRBJ1-1; possibly TRBD1 for D (6 bases). This CDR3 has 20 residues. Germline V gene lookup returns CDR1 SGDLS and CDR2 YYNGEE. V dropped 2 bases and J dropped 3 bases, with 29 bases sitting between them.

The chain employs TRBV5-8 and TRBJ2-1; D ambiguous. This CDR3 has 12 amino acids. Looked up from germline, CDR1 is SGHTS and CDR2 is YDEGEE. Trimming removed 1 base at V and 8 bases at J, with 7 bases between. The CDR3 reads CASSLSPDEQFF. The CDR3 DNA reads TGTGCCAGCAGCTTGTCCCCAGATGAGCAGTTCTTC.

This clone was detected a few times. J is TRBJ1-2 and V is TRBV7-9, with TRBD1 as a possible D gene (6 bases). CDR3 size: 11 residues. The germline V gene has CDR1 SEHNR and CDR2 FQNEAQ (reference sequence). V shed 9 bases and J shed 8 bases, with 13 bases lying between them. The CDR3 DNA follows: TGTGCCAGTAAGACAGGCTCCGGCTACACCTTC. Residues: CASKTGSGYTF.

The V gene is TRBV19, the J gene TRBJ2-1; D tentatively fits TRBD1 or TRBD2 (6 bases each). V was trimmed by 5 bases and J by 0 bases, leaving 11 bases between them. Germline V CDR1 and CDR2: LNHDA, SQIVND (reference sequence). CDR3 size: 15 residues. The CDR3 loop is CASSHGGSSYNEQFF. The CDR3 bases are TGTGCCAGTAGTCACGGGGGCAGCTCCTACAATGAGCAGTTCTTC.

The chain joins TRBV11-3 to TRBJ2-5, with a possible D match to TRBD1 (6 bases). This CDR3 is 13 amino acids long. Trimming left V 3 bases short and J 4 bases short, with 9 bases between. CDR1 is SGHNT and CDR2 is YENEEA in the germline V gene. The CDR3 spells CASSFRGGETQYF. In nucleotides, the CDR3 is TGTGCCAGCAGCTTCAGGGGCGGAGAGACCCAGTACTTC.

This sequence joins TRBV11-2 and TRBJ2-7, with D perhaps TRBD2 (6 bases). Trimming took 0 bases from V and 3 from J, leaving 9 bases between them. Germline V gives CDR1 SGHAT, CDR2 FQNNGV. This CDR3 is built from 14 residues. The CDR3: CASSLDGGVYEQYF. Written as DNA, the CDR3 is TGTGCCAGCAGCTTAGATGGAGGGGTCTACGAGCAGTACTTC.

The CDR3 loop reads CASSLSGGAYEQYF. The CDR3 DNA follows: TGTGCCAGCAGCTTAAGCGGGGGGGCCTACGAGCAGTACTTC. The chain links TRBV7-9 to TRBJ2-7, with 10 bases that match TRBD2. In germline, CDR1 is SEHNR, CDR2 FQNEAQ (reference sequence). J lost 2 bases, V lost 2 bases, and 0 bases had no gene match. The CDR3 totals 14 residues.

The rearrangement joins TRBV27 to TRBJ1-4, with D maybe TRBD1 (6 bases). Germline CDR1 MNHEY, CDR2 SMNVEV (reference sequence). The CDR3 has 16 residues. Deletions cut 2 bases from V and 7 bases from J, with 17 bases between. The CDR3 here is CASSLETGLIGEKLFF. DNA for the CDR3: TGTGCCAGCAGTTTAGAAACAGGGCTGATTGGTGAAAAACTGTTTTTT.